The rows below give T cell receptor beta chains drawn from one sample of a study of T cell repertoires in ileal Crohn's disease. Profiled with immunoSEQ multiplex PCR; TCRdb holds only in-frame clones, not every one. The profile shows over 8,500 clones, approximately 78% of them singletons. The sequenced material came from ileal tissue. These TCRs come from an adult with Crohn's disease. The CDR3 runs from the conserved cysteine through the conserved F or W. D genes are given only for firm matches. Some rows have no size entry. The others give once, few or many, or a class for an expanded clone.

j_gene,v_gene,d_gene,abundance,CDR3nt,CDR3aa
TRBJ1-4,TRBV5-4,TRBD1,few,TGTGCCAGCAGCTATGGGCAGGGGGACTTTAGGGAAAAACTGTTTTTT,CASSYGQGDFREKLFF
TRBJ2-1,TRBV4-1,TRBD2,NA,TGCGCCAGCAGCCAGGAACTAGCGGGAGGGTACAATGAGCAGTTCTTC,CASSQELAGGYNEQFF
TRBJ1-1,TRBV14,NA,once,TGTGCCAGCAGCTGCGCCCCGAGCACTGAAGCTTTCTTT,CASSCAPSTEAFF
TRBJ2-3,TRBV4-1,TRBD2,NA,TGCGCCAGCAGCCAGGTGACTAGCGGGAGCACAGATACGCAGTATTTT,CASSQVTSGSTDTQYF
TRBJ2-1,TRBV11-3,TRBD2,NA,TGTGCCAGCAGCTTAAAAGGGCGGGGGGAGCAGTTCTTC,CASSLKGRGEQFF
TRBJ2-5,TRBV2,TRBD1,NA,TGTGCCAGCAGTGGGGGACAGGGCGAGGAGACCCAGTACTTC,CASSGGQGEETQYF
TRBJ2-1,TRBV6-5,TRBD2,NA,TGTGCCAGCAGTTACTCCGGCGCGGGAGGGCGGTATGAGCAGTTCTTC,CASSYSGAGGRYEQFF
TRBJ1-4,TRBV5-1,TRBD1,NA,TGCGCCAGCCAAAGACAGGGGCTCAACTCTGGTGAAAAACTGTTTTTT,CASQRQGLNSGEKLFF
TRBJ2-3,TRBV9,TRBD1,NA,TGTGCCAGCAGCGCCCAGGGGACAGGGCCAGGGAAAGATACGCAGTATTTT,CASSAQGTGPGKDTQYF
TRBJ2-2,TRBV13,NA,few,TGTGCCAGCAGCCCCCGGGTCCGGGGGACCGGGGAGCTGTTTTTT,CASSPRVRGTGELFF
TRBJ1-2,TRBV7-2,NA,NA,TGTGCCAGCAGCCTCAGACAGGTCGCTAACTATGGCTACACCTTC,CASSLRQVANYGYTF
TRBJ1-2,TRBV6-1,TRBD1,once,TGTGCCAGCAGTGATGGACAGGGGGCCTATGGCTACACCTTC,CASSDGQGAYGYTF
TRBJ2-7,TRBV9,TRBD2,NA,TGTGCCAGCAGCGTAGGCCCTAGCGGGAGAAGTGGCGAGCAGTACTTC,CASSVGPSGRSGEQYF
TRBJ1-4,TRBV7-9,NA,NA,TGTGCCAGCAGCTTTGGGGGGGCTAATGAAAAACTGTTTTTT,CASSFGGANEKLFF
TRBJ2-7,TRBV29-1,NA,NA,TGCAGCGTTGTAGGGGTAGTCCCAAGGAACGAGCAGTACTTC,CSVVGVVPRNEQYF
TRBJ1-2,TRBV6-5,TRBD1,NA,TGTGCCAGCAGTAGAACTACAGGGGGGCTCTATGGCTACACCTTC,CASSRTTGGLYGYTF
TRBJ2-3,TRBV9,NA,NA,TGTGCCAGCAGCGTACAGGGTGGGGTCACAGATACGCAGTATTTT,CASSVQGGVTDTQYF
TRBJ1-3,TRBV6-6,TRBD1,few,TGTGCCAGGCCGGACAGGGAAATTTTCTCTGGAAACACCATATATTTT,CARPDREIFSGNTIYF
TRBJ1-1,TRBV6-6,TRBD1,NA,TGTGCCAGCAGTTACCAACAGGGGGCTTTCTTT,CASSYQQGAFF
TRBJ2-2,TRBV5-1,TRBD2,once,TGCGCCAGCAGCTTGACCCTGACAACCCTAGCGGGAGGGTACACCGGGGAGCTGTTTTTT,CASSLTLTTLAGGYTGELFF
TRBJ2-1,TRBV4-1,TRBD2,NA,TGCGCCAGCAGCCCCCTCGGCGCGGGAGGGGACTACAATGAGCAGTTCTTC,CASSPLGAGGDYNEQFF
TRBJ2-1,TRBV7-8,NA,NA,TGTGCCAGCAGCCCAGACTACAATGAGCAGTTCTTC,CASSPDYNEQFF
TRBJ2-6,TRBV6-5,NA,NA,TGTGCCAGCAGTTACACCCAGGGCTCTGGGGCCAACGTCCTGACTTTC,CASSYTQGSGANVLTF
TRBJ2-3,TRBV11-2,NA,once,TGTGCCAGCAGCTTAGATAGAGTTAGCGGCATTCTCACAGATACGCAGTATTTT,CASSLDRVSGILTDTQYF
TRBJ2-7,TRBV5-5,NA,once,TGTGCCAGCAGCCCGGCTTTGGGGGGACAGAGGCTCTACGAGCAGTACTTC,CASSPALGGQRLYEQYF
TRBJ2-2,TRBV30,TRBD2,NA,TGTGCCTGGAGTCGGGCGGGAGGGCGGGAGCTGTTTTTT,CAWSRAGGRELFF